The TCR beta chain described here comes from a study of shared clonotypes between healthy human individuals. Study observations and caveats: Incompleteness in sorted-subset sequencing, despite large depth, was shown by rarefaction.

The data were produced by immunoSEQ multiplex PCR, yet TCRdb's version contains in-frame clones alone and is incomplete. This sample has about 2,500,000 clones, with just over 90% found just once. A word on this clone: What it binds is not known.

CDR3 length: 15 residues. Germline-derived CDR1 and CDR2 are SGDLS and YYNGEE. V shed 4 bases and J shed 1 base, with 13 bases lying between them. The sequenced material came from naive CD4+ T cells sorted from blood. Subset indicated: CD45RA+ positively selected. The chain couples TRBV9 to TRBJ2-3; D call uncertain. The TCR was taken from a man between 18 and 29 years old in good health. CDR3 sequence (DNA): TGTGCCAGCAGCCCACTGGACCTCGGCACAGATACGCAGTATTTT. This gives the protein CASSPLDLGTDTQYF. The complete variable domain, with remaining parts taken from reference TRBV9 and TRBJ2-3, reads DSGVTQTPKHLITATGQRVTLRCSPRSGDLSVYWYQQSLDQGLQFLIQYYNGEERAKGNILERFSAQQFPDLHSELNLSSLELGDSALYFCASSPLDLGTDTQYFGPGTRLTVL.